This passage covers 3 T cell receptor delta chains from one sample sequenced in a study of gammadelta T cells in human blood. TCRdb reanalysed the RT-PCR reads via CATT. The sample carries about 230 delta-chain clones, 5.2% recorded once. Sequenced input: Vgamma9Vdelta2 gamma-delta T cells from infant blood. These receptors were taken from a human donor.

This clone was found a few times. This likely reflects a read error, since a far larger clone is one base away. The rearrangement uses TRDV2 and TRDJ3; D remains ambiguous. Because TCRdb records no J gene, it was assigned here through a match of the DNA to germline. V was clipped by 0 bases and J by 0 bases, with 17 bases between them. Germline values: CDR1 GEAIGNYY, CDR2 EKD. The CDR3 contains 20 residues. The CDR3 DNA follows: TGTGCCTGTGACACCGTGGGCCGGGGCTCGAGCTCCTGGGACACCCGACAGATGTTTTTC. The encoded protein is CACDTVGRGSSSWDTRQMFF.

By proportion, this clone is hyperexpanded (1% or more). V usage is TRDV2 and J usage is TRDJ2; 11 nucleotides agree with TRDD3. This CDR3 has 18 residues. Germline V lookup: CDR1 GEAIGNYY, CDR2 EKD. The V and J ends lost 4 bases and 0 bases, in that order; junction bases with no gene match: 9. The CDR3 coding sequence is TGTGCCTGTGATCCGGTGTTGGGGGATACGACTTTGACAGCACAACTCTTCTTT. This gives the protein CACDPVLGDTTLTAQLFF.

On this clone itself: The protein in TCRdb stems from a much larger clone and differs at residue 3 from this DNA's translation, likely a read error; here the protein is translated from the DNA. The chain has TRDV2 and TRDJ3; 12 positions match TRDD3. TCRdb gives no J gene; it was assigned here by matching the DNA to germline. The CDR3 sequence is 19 residues long. Germline CDR1 GEAIGNYY, CDR2 EKD. CDR3 coding DNA: TGTGCCGGTGACACCGCTGGGGGATACGCGCCCTGGGACACCCGACAGATGTTTTTC. Translated: CAGDTAGGYAPWDTRQMFF.